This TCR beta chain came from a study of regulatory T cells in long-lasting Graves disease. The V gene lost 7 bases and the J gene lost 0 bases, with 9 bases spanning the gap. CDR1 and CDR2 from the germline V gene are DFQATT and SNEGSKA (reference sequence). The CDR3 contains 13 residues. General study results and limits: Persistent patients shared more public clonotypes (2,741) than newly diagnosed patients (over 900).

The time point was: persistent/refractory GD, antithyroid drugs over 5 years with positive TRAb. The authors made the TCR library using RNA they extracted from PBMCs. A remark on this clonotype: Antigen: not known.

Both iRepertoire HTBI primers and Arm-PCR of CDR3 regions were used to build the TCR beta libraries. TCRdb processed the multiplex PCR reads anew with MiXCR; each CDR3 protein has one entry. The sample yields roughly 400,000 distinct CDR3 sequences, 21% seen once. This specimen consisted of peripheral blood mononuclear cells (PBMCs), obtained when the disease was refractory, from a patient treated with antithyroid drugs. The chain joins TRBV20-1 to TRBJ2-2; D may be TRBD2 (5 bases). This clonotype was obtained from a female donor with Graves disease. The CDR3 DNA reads TGCAGTGTTCCGGGATCGAACACCGGGGAGCTGTTTTTT. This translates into CSVPGSNTGELFF.